This T cell receptor beta chain was profiled in a study of T cell responses to AZD1222 COVID-19 vaccine (dated by TCRdb to the early 2020s). Context from the whole study: AZD1222 recipients with second doses at about 4 weeks or about 12 weeks were pooled, because spike-specific TCR depth and breadth did not differ between schedules. TCR sequencing was performed for 230 to 250 trial participants, of whom roughly 200 were given two doses of AZD1222 and 26 were given two doses of MenACWY control vaccine. Enrollment into the trials was organized by age into subgroups of 18-55, 56-69 and 70-plus years, and those subgroups contained approximately 150, 30 and 60 TCR-sequenced participants, respectively.

The research as a whole found: The vaccine-associated CD4 TCRs covered the entire spike protein, and the dominant responses fell in regions 160-218 and 743-854. Reportedly, almost half of the unique spike-specific TCRs recognized epitopes lying outside the regions that are mutated in the B.1.351 and B.1.1.7 variants. No day 14 peak-response samples were available, so repertoires were characterized only after the peak T cell response. In the small 56-69-year group, the increase in depth fell short of significance, most likely because of low power. Participants were mostly white British, with more females than males. The authors suggested clonal diversity may have been underestimated. Conclusions about previously exposed vaccinees were limited because only six AZD1222 recipients were SARS-CoV-2 seropositive at baseline. Spike-specific TCR breadth and depth rose significantly after two AZD1222 doses compared with day 0 and with MenACWY recipients.

The CDR3 regions of human TCRbeta chains were subjected to immunosequencing. In the authors' own workflow: Repertoire TCRs were checked for matches against a reference library of SARS-CoV-2-specific TCRs that had been generated using the MIRA antigen-specificity platform. Breadth meant the fraction of unique TCRs that were SARS-CoV-2-associated, whereas depth meant the fraction of total T cells that were SARS-CoV-2-associated. Each spike-specific TCR was assigned to its reactive spike region and to a CD4 or CD8 class using the MIRA data. Log10-transformed breadth and depth values were compared by one-way ANOVA with Sidak's multiple comparisons tests. Sourced from immuneACCESS, this table was stored by TCRdb with only in-frame sequences that have V and J called. A share of the clones is absent; for the studies checked, an unresolved V gene accounts for under half, and the remainder has no known explanation. The V and J calls and clone size come from that table; D and trimming were worked out from the DNA. In all, the sample holds some 120,000 clones, and roughly nine tenths of those were seen once. The ten most abundant clones make up approximately 4.8% of the sample.

A remark on this clone: Its cognate antigen has yet to be identified. One base away there is no much larger clone; base qualities are not given.

The germline V gene (reference sequence) specifies LGHDT as CDR1 and YNNKEL as CDR2. The CDR3 spans 18 residues, from the cysteine through the phenylalanine. The CDR3 DNA has 54 bases and is translated from base 1. V and J are trimmed by 1 base and 0 bases, and the gene matches miss 6 bases of the junction. The sample's time point label, in plain terms: baseline before first vaccination. Vaccinee samples came from UK trials COV001 and COV002, including a single-blind randomized controlled phase 2/3 trial of AZD1222 (ChAdOx1 nCoV-19) in healthy adults. For TCRbeta chain sequencing, PBMC samples from trial participants were taken at day 0 and at day 28 after the second dose.

Material: peripheral blood, obtained on day 0 of AZD1222 vaccination. The TCR comes from an adult in good health. This receptor chain uses TRBV3-1 (or the pseudogene TRBV3-2) and TRBJ2-2, and 9 bases in between align with TRBD2. The DNA is TGTGCCAGCAGCCAAGTTCAGCGGGGGGCAGCGAACACCGGGGAGCTGTTTTTT. It specifies CASSQVQRGAANTGELFF.